This passage covers 8 T cell receptor beta chains from one sample sequenced in a study of blood T cell repertoires in COVID-19. Clones were read by immunoSEQ multiplex PCR, and TCRdb kept only the in-frame ones, dropping some. The sample has tens of thousands of clones; 84% are singletons. The sample consisted of peripheral blood. These receptors were taken from a man aged 50-59 years with acute or convalescent COVID-19.

The rearrangement links TRBV20-1 to TRBJ2-5, with unresolved D. The CDR3 is 15 residues long. Trimming removed 3 bases at V and 5 bases at J, with 19 bases between. Germline lookup yields CDR1 DFQATT and CDR2 SNEGSKA (reference sequence). CDR3 in amino acids: CSASDLRRSGETQYF. The CDR3 nucleotides read TGCAGTGCTAGTGATTTGAGGCGTAGTGGGGAGACCCAGTACTTC.

This clone was observed once. The rearrangement joins TRBV28 to TRBJ2-3; no reliable D call. This CDR3 has 15 residues. Looked up from germline, CDR1 is MDHEN and CDR2 is SYDVKM. Trimming removed 4 bases from V and 2 bases from J, with 13 bases in between. The CDR3: CASSSLPDNTDTQYF. The CDR3 DNA is TGTGCCAGCAGTTCACTCCCCGACAACACAGATACGCAGTATTTT.

This clone was seen only once. The chain employs TRBV29-1 and TRBJ2-7, with 9 bases that match TRBD1. The ends lost 8 bases at V and 3 bases at J; junction bases unmatched: 11. In germline, CDR1 is SQVTM, CDR2 ANQGSEA. This CDR3 is 14 amino acids long. The CDR3 region is CSWDRWDRDYEQYF. CDR3 DNA sequence: TGCAGCTGGGATCGTTGGGACAGGGACTACGAGCAGTACTTC.

The chain carries TRBV4-3 and TRBJ2-3, with 8 bases identical to TRBD1. This CDR3 has 14 amino acids. Germline V gene lookup returns CDR1 LGHNA and CDR2 YSLEER. The junction had 6 bases not matched to a gene; V was cut back by 1 base and J by 9 bases. CDR3 in DNA: TGCGCCAGCAGCCAAGGCCAGGGGGCAGGGACGCAGTATTTT. Encoded protein: CASSQGQGAGTQYF.

The table lists this clone with a count of one. The chain recombines TRBV15 with TRBJ1-2, with D maybe TRBD1 (6 bases). The ends were cut back, 7 bases at V and 1 base at J, with 22 bases in the middle. Germline V CDR1 and CDR2: LNHNV, YYDKDF (reference sequence). This CDR3 has 17 amino acids. The CDR3 nucleotides are TGTGCCACCAACCCTTGGGCAGGGGCCAACTTTAACTATGGCTACACCTTC. The encoded protein is CATNPWAGANFNYGYTF.

This clone has a single count. J is TRBJ2-3 and V is TRBV10-3; tentative D call: TRBD1 (5 bases). Germline CDR1 and CDR2: ENHRY and SYGVKD. V lost 2 bases and J lost 4, with 13 bases in between. The CDR3 runs 15 residues. Here the CDR3 reads CAISEGEGEADTQYF. For the CDR3, the DNA is TGTGCCATCAGTGAGGGGGAAGGGGAAGCAGATACGCAGTATTTT.

The gene calls are TRBV2 and TRBJ2-4, with TRBD2 identical over 12 bases. Germline values: CDR1 SNHLY, CDR2 FYNNEI. The CDR3 extends over 16 amino acids. V shed 7 bases and J 5 bases; nucleotides not matched to a gene: 9. This CDR3 reads CASNRWTSGDQNIQYF. CDR3 DNA sequence: TGTGCCAGCAATCGTTGGACTAGCGGGGACCAAAACATTCAGTACTTC.

The chain couples TRBV18 to TRBJ2-6; tentative D call: TRBD1 (5 bases). The germline V gene has CDR1 KGHSH and CDR2 LQKENI. This CDR3 spans 18 amino acids. V lost 4 bases and J 0 bases, leaving 16 bases between the germline ends. CDR3 coding DNA: TGTGCCAGCTCACACGCGACAGAAATTAGCTCTGGGGCCAACGTCCTGACTTTC. It encodes CASSHATEISSGANVLTF.